This TCR beta chain was retrieved from a study of shared clonotypes between healthy human individuals. CDR1 and CDR2 (germline): KGHSH, LQKENI. The junction had 2 bases not matched to a gene; V was cut back by 3 bases and J by 5 bases. The CDR3 loop spans 14 amino acids. Data came from immunoSEQ multiplex PCR; TCRdb stores just in-frame clones and leaves some out. Altogether millions of clones are present, approximately 92% being singletons, with the ten largest covering around 0.14%. A single count supports this clone. The same CDR3 also results from other DNA sequences found in this sample. The TCR comes from a man in his late teens or twenties in good health. The sample consisted of naive CD4+ T cells sorted from blood. Regarding subset: CD45RA+ positively selected. The chain has TRBV18 and TRBJ2-7, with 12 positions matching TRBD2. The chain's CDR3 is CASSPGLAGNEQYF. CDR3 nucleotides: TGTGCCAGCTCACCGGGACTAGCGGGTAACGAGCAGTACTTC.